This T cell receptor (beta chain) emerged from a study of PD-1 blockade in classical Hodgkin lymphoma. Each patient experienced a relapse that followed autologous stem cell transplantation, and brentuximab vedotin exposure varied. Assay used: immunoSEQ multiplex PCR; TCRdb lists only in-frame clones, some missing. Of 20,000 to 25,000 clones listed, about 71% are singletons. This CDR3 spans 16 amino acids. The J segment lost 4 bases and the V segment lost 6 bases, leaving 10 bases of the junction unmatched. Germline CDR1 LGHNT, CDR2 FRNRAP. The V and J genes are TRBV12-5 and TRBJ2-2, with 8 bases identical to TRBD1. The specimen comprised peripheral blood mononuclear cells (PBMCs), sampled at baseline. The receptor's source is a human donor with classical Hodgkin lymphoma. The CDR3 spells CASGLSGGAGTGELFF. As DNA, the CDR3 is TGTGCTAGTGGCCTGTCAGGGGGCGCGGGCACCGGGGAGCTGTTTTTT.